This T cell receptor (beta chain) was sequenced for a study of T cell responses to AZD1222 COVID-19 vaccine. V was shortened by 2 bases and J by 4 bases, with 12 bases between the two germline ends. In germline, CDR1 is MNHEY, CDR2 SVGAGI. This CDR3 has 15 amino acids. Clones were read by immunoSEQ multiplex PCR, and TCRdb kept only the in-frame ones, dropping some. The data contain some 80,000 clones, 90% of them seen just once; the ten biggest clones take up around 4.9%. The rearrangement links TRBV6-5 to TRBJ1-3; a possible D gene is TRBD1 (6 bases). Sequenced material: peripheral blood, taken on day 0 of AZD1222 vaccination. This TCR was recovered from an adult in good health. This CDR3 reads CASSYGRGEGNTIYF. The CDR3 coding sequence is TGTGCCAGCAGTTACGGAAGGGGGGAGGGAAACACCATATATTTT.